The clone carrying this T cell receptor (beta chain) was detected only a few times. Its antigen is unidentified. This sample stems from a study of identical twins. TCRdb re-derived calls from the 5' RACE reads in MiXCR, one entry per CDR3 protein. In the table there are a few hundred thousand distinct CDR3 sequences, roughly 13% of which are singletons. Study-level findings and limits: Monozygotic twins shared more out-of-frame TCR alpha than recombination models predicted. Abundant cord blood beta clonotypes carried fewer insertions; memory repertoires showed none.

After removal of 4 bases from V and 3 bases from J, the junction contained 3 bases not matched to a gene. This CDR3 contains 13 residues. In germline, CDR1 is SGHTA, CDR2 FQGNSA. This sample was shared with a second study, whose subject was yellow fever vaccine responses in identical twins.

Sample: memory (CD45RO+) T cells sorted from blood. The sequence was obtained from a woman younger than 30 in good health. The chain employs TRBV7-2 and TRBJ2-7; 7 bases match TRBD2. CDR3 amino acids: CASSWQRGYEQYF. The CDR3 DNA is TGTGCCAGCAGCTGGCAGCGGGGCTACGAGCAGTACTTC.